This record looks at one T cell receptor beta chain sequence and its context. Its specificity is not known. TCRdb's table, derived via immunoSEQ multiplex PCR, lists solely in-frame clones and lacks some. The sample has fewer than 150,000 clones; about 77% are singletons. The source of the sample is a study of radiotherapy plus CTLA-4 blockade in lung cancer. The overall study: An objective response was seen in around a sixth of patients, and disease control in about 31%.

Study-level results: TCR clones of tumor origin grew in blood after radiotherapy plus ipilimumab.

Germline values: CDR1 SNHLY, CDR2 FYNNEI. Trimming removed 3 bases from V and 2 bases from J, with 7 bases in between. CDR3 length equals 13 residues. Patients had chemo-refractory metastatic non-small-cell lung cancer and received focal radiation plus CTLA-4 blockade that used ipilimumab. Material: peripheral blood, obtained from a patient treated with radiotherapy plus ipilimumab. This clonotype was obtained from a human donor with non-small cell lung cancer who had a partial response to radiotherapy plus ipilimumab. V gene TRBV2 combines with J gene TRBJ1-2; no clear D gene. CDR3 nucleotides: TGTGCCAGCAGTGACCAGGCAAACTATGGCTACACCTTC. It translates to CASSDQANYGYTF.